Each of the 25 T cell receptor beta chains below was sequenced from the same sample in a study of blood T cell repertoires in COVID-19. Generated by immunoSEQ multiplex PCR, the TCRdb table keeps only in-frame clones and is missing some. The table lists 250,000 to 350,000 clones, around 85% of them singletons. Source material: peripheral blood. These TCRs come from a human donor with COVID-19, enrolled during active disease. The donor label of this sample is uncertain.

The CDR3 DNA reads TGTGCCAGCAGTTACTCTGGAGGGGCCCATGAAAAACTGTTTTTT. Translation: CASSYSGGAHEKLFF. The gene calls are TRBV6-5 and TRBJ1-4; possibly TRBD1 for D (5 bases). With 0 bases removed from V and 6 bases from J, the gap between germline ends came to 11 bases. This CDR3 has 15 residues. In germline, CDR1 is MNHEY, CDR2 SVGAGI.

The chain has TRBV28 and TRBJ2-7; tentatively, D is TRBD2 (5 bases). Germline V gives CDR1 MDHEN, CDR2 SYDVKM. The CDR3 loop spans 16 amino acids. Trimming removed 5 bases from V and 2 bases from J, with 19 bases in between. CDR3 amino acids: CASSPGFLDSPYEQYF. The CDR3 coding sequence is TGTGCCAGCAGTCCGGGGTTTTTGGATAGTCCCTACGAGCAGTACTTC.

The V gene is TRBV28, the J gene TRBJ1-4; D uncertain. From germline, CDR1 is MDHEN and CDR2 SYDVKM. The CDR3 runs 15 residues. Trimming left V 6 bases short and J 4 bases short, with 15 bases between. CDR3: CASRPGLARNEKLFF. CDR3 bases: TGTGCCAGCAGACCCGGCCTAGCCCGTAATGAAAAACTGTTTTTT.

The chain recombines TRBV18 with TRBJ2-2; D possibly corresponds to TRBD1 (6 bases). This CDR3 region has 15 residues. Between the trimmed V and J ends, which lost 6 bases and 7 bases, there was a span of 18 bases. From germline, CDR1 is KGHSH and CDR2 LQKENI. The CDR3 loop is CASSRRQEMVGELFF. As DNA, the CDR3 is TGTGCCAGCTCCCGTCGACAGGAGATGGTCGGGGAGCTGTTTTTT.

The chain combines TRBV2 with TRBJ1-2; D ambiguous. CDR1 is SNHLY, CDR2 FYNNEI, per germline. The ends were cut back, 6 bases at V and 7 bases at J, with 18 bases in the middle. The CDR3 runs to 14 residues. CDR3 nucleotide sequence: TGTGCCAGCAGGGAATACAGTGGCGATCCTGGCTACACCTTC. Translating it yields CASREYSGDPGYTF.

The chain couples TRBV4-3 to TRBJ2-1, with 12 bases fitting TRBD2. J was trimmed by 8 bases and V by 1 base; bases with no gene match: 6. Looked up from germline, CDR1 is LGHNA and CDR2 is YSLEER. The CDR3 extends over 16 amino acids. The CDR3 protein is CASSQVLAGGVYEQFF. In DNA, the CDR3 is TGCGCCAGCAGCCAAGTCCTAGCGGGAGGGGTCTATGAGCAGTTCTTC.

V gene TRBV2 combines with J gene TRBJ2-7, with D possibly being TRBD1 (6 bases). Trimming cost V 4 bases and J 2 bases, with 12 bases left between them. This CDR3 spans 14 amino acids. Germline CDR1 and CDR2: SNHLY and FYNNEI. The CDR3 DNA sequence: TGTGCCAGCAGTGTCAGGGGACCACCCTACGAGCAGTACTTC. This codes for CASSVRGPPYEQYF.

This sequence joins TRBV5-1 and TRBJ2-3, with D maybe TRBD1 (5 bases). The CDR3 extends over 15 amino acids. Germline CDR1 reads SGHRS; CDR2 reads YFSETQ. V lost 0 bases and J 2 bases, leaving 10 bases between the germline ends. The CDR3 nucleotides are TGCGCCAGCAGCTTGGAAGACAGAAACACAGATACGCAGTATTTT. Its protein is CASSLEDRNTDTQYF.

The chain joins TRBV20-1 to TRBJ1-1, with 10 bases aligning to TRBD1. Germline-derived CDR1 and CDR2 are DFQATT and SNEGSKA (reference sequence). The CDR3 consists of 14 residues. The V and J ends lost 3 bases and 1 base, in that order; junction bases with no gene match: 2. This chain's CDR3 is CSASRTGGNTEAFF. Here the CDR3 DNA reads TGCAGTGCTAGTAGGACAGGGGGGAACACTGAAGCTTTCTTT.

The rearrangement joins TRBV2 to TRBJ2-7; TRBD2 matches at 10 bases. Losses at the gene ends were 2 bases for V and 6 bases for J; bases not matched to a gene: 1. The CDR3 loop spans 13 amino acids. Per germline, CDR1 SNHLY and CDR2 FYNNEI. The CDR3 nucleotides are TGTGCCAGCAGTGAACTAGCGGGAGTCGAGCAGTACTTC. Amino acids: CASSELAGVEQYF. The full variable domain, completed using reference TRBV2 and TRBJ2-7, is EPEVTQTPSHQVTQMGQEVILRCVPISNHLYFYWYRQILGQKVEFLVSFYNNEISEKSEIFDDQFSVERPDGSNFTLKIRSTKLEDSAMYFCASSELAGVEQYFGPGTRLTVT.

This sequence joins TRBV6-2 or TRBV6-3 and TRBJ2-1; D might be TRBD2 (5 bases). V was clipped by 2 bases and J by 6 bases, with 11 bases between them. Germline V gene sequence: CDR1 MNHEY, CDR2 SVGEGT. The length of the CDR3 is 14 residues. The CDR3 region is CASSYERPGNEQFF. CDR3 coding DNA: TGTGCCAGCAGTTACGAGCGGCCCGGCAATGAGCAGTTCTTC.

This chain uses TRBV7-9 with TRBJ2-3; 7 positions agree with TRBD1. Germline V lookup: CDR1 SEHNR, CDR2 FQNEAQ (reference sequence). The CDR3 consists of 18 residues. Unmatched junction bases numbered 15, after V lost 6 bases and J lost 0 bases. The chain's CDR3 is CASSWDSRSTASTDTQYF. CDR3 coding DNA: TGTGCCAGCAGTTGGGACAGTCGATCCACGGCTAGCACAGATACGCAGTATTTT.

This sequence joins TRBV28 and TRBJ1-4; D unclear. CDR1 and CDR2 (germline): MDHEN, SYDVKM. The CDR3 runs 19 residues. Trimming cost V 2 bases and J 7 bases, with 26 bases left between them. CDR3 protein: CASSLNGMGRSGVGEKLFF. CDR3 coding DNA: TGTGCCAGCAGTTTAAATGGAATGGGGAGGTCCGGGGTGGGTGAAAAACTGTTTTTT.

Worth noting for this clone: Other DNA sequences in the sample encode the same CDR3. The chain couples TRBV28 to TRBJ1-2; 8 bases line up with TRBD1. The V gene end was trimmed by 5 bases and the J gene end by 2 bases; junction bases not matched to a gene: 1. CDR3 size: 13 residues. Germline CDR1 and CDR2: MDHEN and SYDVKM. CDR3 sequence: CASSPGGNYGYTF. CDR3 in DNA: TGTGCCAGCAGTCCAGGGGGCAACTATGGCTACACCTTC.

The chain carries TRBV7-2 and TRBJ2-3; possibly TRBD2 for D (6 bases). Looked up from germline, CDR1 is SGHTA and CDR2 is FQGNSA. V lost 1 base and J 5 bases, leaving 16 bases between the germline ends. This CDR3 contains 16 residues. CDR3 loop: CASSLGEVRGLDTQYF. The CDR3 DNA reads TGTGCCAGCAGCTTAGGCGAAGTACGGGGGTTAGATACGCAGTATTTT.

The chain combines TRBV6-6 with TRBJ2-1; 11 bases fit TRBD2. Per germline, CDR1 MNHNY and CDR2 SVGAGI (reference sequence). The CDR3 is 15 residues long. V shed 4 bases and J 6 bases; nucleotides not matched to a gene: 5. In nucleotides, the CDR3 is TGTGCCAGCAGTTCAAAAACTAGCGGGAGCAATGAGCAGTTCTTC. Its translation is CASSSKTSGSNEQFF.

This clone has at least ten counts. The chain couples TRBV7-9 to TRBJ2-7; 9 bases are shared with TRBD1. V dropped 11 bases and J dropped 6; count of bases not matched to a gene: 11. The CDR3 is 13 residues long. Looked up from germline, CDR1 is SEHNR and CDR2 is FQNEAQ (reference sequence). CDR3 sequence: CAGRGTGTSEQYF. CDR3 nucleotide sequence: TGTGCCGGGAGGGGGACAGGGACCAGCGAGCAGTACTTC.

The rearrangement links TRBV28 to TRBJ2-5; tentative D call: TRBD1 (6 bases). The germline V and J ends were trimmed by 5 bases and 3 bases, with 10 bases remaining between them. CDR3 length: 13 residues. The germline gives CDR1 MDHEN, CDR2 SYDVKM. Here the CDR3 DNA reads TGTGCCAGCAGTGAACAGGGCGAAGAGACCCAGTACTTC. Encoded protein: CASSEQGEETQYF.

This chain connects TRBV29-1 to TRBJ1-2, with 7 bases aligning to TRBD1. Germline trimming cut 6 bases from V and 0 bases from J; bases unmatched to any gene: 4. Germline V gives CDR1 SQVTM, CDR2 ANQGSEA. This CDR3 is 13 amino acids long. The CDR3 sequence is CSVRQGPNYGYTF. CDR3 DNA: TGCAGCGTGAGACAGGGACCTAACTATGGCTACACCTTC.

The chain has TRBV3-1 (or the pseudogene TRBV3-2) and TRBJ2-1; no definite D call. The V end lost 0 bases, the J end lost 8 bases, and 11 bases lay between the germline ends. Per the germline V gene, CDR1 is LGHDT and CDR2 is YNNKEL (reference sequence). CDR3 length: 14 amino acids. CDR3 bases: TGTGCCAGCAGCCAAGAGGTAGTTTTTGATGAGCAGTTCTTC. As protein: CASSQEVVFDEQFF.

This clone was found once. The chain has TRBV5-1 and TRBJ2-3; a weak D match, TRBD1 (5 bases). With 7 bases removed from V and 6 bases from J, the gap between germline ends came to 15 bases. CDR1 is SGHRS, CDR2 YFSETQ, per germline. This CDR3 has 13 amino acids. The CDR3 loop reads CASRTSQGDTQYF. Here the CDR3 DNA reads TGCGCCAGCCGCACTTCGCAGGGTGATACGCAGTATTTT.

The CDR3 spells CASSPGTGGGSDIQYF. DNA of the CDR3: TGTGCCAGCAGCCCAGGGACAGGGGGCGGGAGTGACATTCAGTACTTC. The gene calls are TRBV9 and TRBJ2-4, with 12 positions matching TRBD1. After removal of 4 bases from V and 8 bases from J, the junction contained 10 bases not matched to a gene. CDR3 size: 16 residues. The germline CDR1 and CDR2 sequences are SGDLS and YYNGEE.

V is TRBV7-2 and J is TRBJ2-5; 7 positions match TRBD2. Per the germline V gene, CDR1 is SGHTA and CDR2 is FQGNSA. The V gene end was trimmed by 4 bases and the J gene end by 4 bases; junction bases not matched to a gene: 9. There are 15 residues in the CDR3. DNA for the CDR3: TGTGCCAGCAGCTCCCGGACTAGTGGGGTAGAGACCCAGTACTTC. Translation gives CASSSRTSGVETQYF.

The chain joins TRBV3-1 (or the pseudogene TRBV3-2) to TRBJ1-4; 10 positions agree with TRBD1. Germline values: CDR1 LGHDT, CDR2 YNNKEL (reference sequence). J was trimmed by 10 bases and V by 4 bases; bases with no gene match: 6. The CDR3 is 14 residues long. This chain's CDR3 is CASSRQGARGKLFF. The CDR3 nucleotides read TGTGCCAGCAGCCGACAGGGGGCGCGAGGAAAACTGTTTTTT.

J is TRBJ2-5 and V is TRBV15; 7 nucleotides line up with TRBD2. CDR3 length: 14 residues. Per the germline V gene, CDR1 is LNHNV and CDR2 is YYDKDF (reference sequence). With V trimmed by 3 bases and J by 9 bases, 10 bases remained unmatched. The CDR3, as DNA: TGTGCCACCAGCAGGGGCGGGAGTGGGGACGCCCAGTACTTC. Its protein is CATSRGGSGDAQYF.